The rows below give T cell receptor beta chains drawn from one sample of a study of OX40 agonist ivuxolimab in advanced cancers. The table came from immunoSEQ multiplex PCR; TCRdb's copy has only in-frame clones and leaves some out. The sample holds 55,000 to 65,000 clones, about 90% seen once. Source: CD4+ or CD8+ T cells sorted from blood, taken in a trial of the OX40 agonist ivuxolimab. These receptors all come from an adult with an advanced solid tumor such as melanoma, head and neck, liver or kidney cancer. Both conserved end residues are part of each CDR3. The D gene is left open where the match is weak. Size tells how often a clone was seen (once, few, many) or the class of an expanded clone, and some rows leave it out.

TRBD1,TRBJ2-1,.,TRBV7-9,CASSRRQGSYNEQFF,TGTGCCAGCAGCCGGCGACAGGGTTCCTACAATGAGCAGTTCTTC
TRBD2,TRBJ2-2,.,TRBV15,CATSQLAGVPGELFF,TGTGCCACCAGCCAACTAGCGGGAGTTCCCGGGGAGCTGTTTTTT
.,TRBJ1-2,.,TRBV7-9,CASSLSHYGYTF,TGTGCCAGCAGCTTAAGCCACTATGGCTACACCTTC
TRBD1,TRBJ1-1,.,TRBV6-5,CASRRQGAAVTEAFF,TGTGCCAGCAGACGACAGGGGGCAGCAGTCACTGAAGCTTTCTTT
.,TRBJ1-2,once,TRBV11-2,CASSPPQAPGGYTF,TGTGCCAGCAGCCCCCCCCAGGCGCCCGGCGGCTACACCTTC
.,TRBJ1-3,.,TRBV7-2,CASSFSLNSGNTIYF,TGTGCCAGCAGCTTTAGTCTGAACTCTGGAAACACCATATATTTT
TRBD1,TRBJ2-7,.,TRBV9,CASSVGGGGIYEQYF,TGTGCCAGCAGCGTAGGAGGGGGCGGTATCTACGAGCAGTACTTC
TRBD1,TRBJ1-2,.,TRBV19,CASKGQGVSNYGYTF,TGTGCCAGTAAAGGTCAGGGGGTTAGTAACTATGGCTACACCTTC
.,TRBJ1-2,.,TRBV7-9,CLAGRDYGYTF,TGTTTGGCCGGGCGGGACTATGGCTACACCTTC
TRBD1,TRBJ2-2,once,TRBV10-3,CAISEPGTGGTGELFF,TGTGCCATCAGTGAGCCCGGGACAGGGGGTACCGGGGAGCTGTTTTTT
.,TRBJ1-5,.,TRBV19,CATSAGRAQHF,TGTGCCACCTCGGCGGGAAGGGCCCAGCATTTT
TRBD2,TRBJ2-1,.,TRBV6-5,CASRQRLAGNEQFF,TGTGCCAGCAGACAAAGACTAGCGGGAAATGAGCAGTTCTTC
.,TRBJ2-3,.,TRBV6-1,CASSEDEATDTQYF,TGTGCCAGCAGTGAGGACGAGGCTACAGATACGCAGTATTTT
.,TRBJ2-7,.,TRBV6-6,CASSLAQPYEQYF,TGTGCCAGCAGTCTAGCGCAACCCTACGAGCAGTACTTC
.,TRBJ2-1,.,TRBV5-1,CASSLADRQFF,TGCGCCAGCAGCTTGGCCGACAGGCAGTTCTTC
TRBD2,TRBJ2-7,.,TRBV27,CASSSPGTSYEQYF,TGTGCCAGCAGTTCACCCGGGACTAGCTACGAGCAGTACTTC
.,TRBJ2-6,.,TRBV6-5,CASRNRHAGANVLTF,TGTGCCAGCAGGAACCGACATGCAGGGGCCAACGTCCTGACTTTC
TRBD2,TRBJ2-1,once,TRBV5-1,CASSSAGGSSYNEQFF,TGCGCCAGCAGTTCAGCGGGAGGCAGCTCCTACAATGAGCAGTTCTTC
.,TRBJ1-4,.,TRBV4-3,CASSQEARYNEKLFF,TGCGCCAGCAGCCAAGAGGCCCGTTATAATGAAAAACTGTTTTTT
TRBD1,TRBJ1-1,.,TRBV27,CATRQGYTEAFF,TGTGCCACCCGACAGGGATACACTGAAGCTTTCTTT
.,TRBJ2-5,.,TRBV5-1,CASSLAGAQETQYF,TGCGCCAGCAGCCTAGCCGGGGCCCAAGAGACCCAGTACTTC
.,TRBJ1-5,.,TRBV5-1,CASSLGANSNQPQHF,TGCGCCAGCAGCTTGGGGGCCAACAGCAATCAGCCCCAGCATTTT
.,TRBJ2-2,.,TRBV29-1,CSVANTGELFF,TGCAGCGTTGCGAACACCGGGGAGCTGTTTTTT
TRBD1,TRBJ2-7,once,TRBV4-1,CASSPTGPSSYEQYF,TGCGCCAGCAGTCCGACAGGGCCAAGCTCCTACGAGCAGTACTTC
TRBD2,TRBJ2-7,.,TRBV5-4,CASSRGREGTYEQYF,TGTGCCAGCAGCCGGGGGCGGGAGGGGACCTACGAGCAGTACTTC
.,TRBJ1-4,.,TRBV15,CATSSVRGWNEKLFF,TGTGCCACCAGCAGTGTCAGGGGATGGAATGAAAAACTGTTTTTT
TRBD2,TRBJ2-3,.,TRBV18,CASSLLLAGGTDTQYF,TGTGCCAGCTCACTGCTACTAGCGGGGGGAACAGATACGCAGTATTTT
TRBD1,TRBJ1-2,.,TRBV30,CAWSVAGGGYTF,TGTGCCTGGAGTGTGGCAGGGGGTGGCTACACCTTC